This T cell receptor beta chain was recorded in a study of early T cells in non-severe SARS-CoV-2 infection (dated by TCRdb to about 2021). About the study as a whole: Because TCR sequencing relied on bulk RNA taken from unsorted whole blood, pairing of alpha and beta chains was not possible. Broader findings and caveats from the paper: VDJdb matching was skewed toward anti-spike CD8 responses and likely underestimated virus-specific expansions by missing private and CD4 specificities.

The study was a case-control design nested within a healthcare worker cohort in London, UK, with weekly nasopharyngeal swab PCR tests and blood sampling. Healthcare workers were recruited during the week of the UK lockdown, between 23 and 31 March 2020, and followed weekly for up to about 16 weeks. This clonotype appeared many times. The target of this receptor is not known. There are no base qualities to consult, and no much larger clone falls within one base. Library construction relied on 5' RACE. TCRdb records NextSeq 500 as the sequencer. To correct for sequencing error and PCR bias, the TCR library protocol tagged individual cDNA molecules with unique molecular identifiers. Both TCR alpha and beta chains were sequenced, and tight co-correlation was observed between alpha and beta sequence abundances in each sample. As for the authors' bioinformatics: V gene, J gene and CDR3 annotation of TCR sequences was performed with Decombinator V4. TCRs were defined as expanded if a significant change between any two time points was detected under a Poisson model with p below 0.0001. TCR abundances were normalised to the total number of TCRs sequenced in each sample and reported as counts per million. TRAV1-2 paired with TRAJ12, TRAJ20 or TRAJ33 defined MAIT TCRs, while TRAV10 paired with TRAJ18 defined iNKT TCRs. VDJdb, accessed 1 November 2021, was searched for CMV, EBV and SARS-CoV-2 annotated TCRs, with TCRs annotated for multiple antigens excluded. TCRdb reran the public reads through fastp at Q25 and MiXCR, keeping productive beta chains. Each CDR3 protein gets just one entry, which takes the most common genes and DNA from the rows behind it. It is TCRdb's table, rather than the study itself, that gives the V and J calls and clone size. This sample gives fewer than 90,000 distinct CDR3 sequences in total; more than 13% of them show up just once. The ten largest account for about a tenth of the sample.

Inclusive of the bounding cysteine and phenylalanine, the CDR3 is 15 residues long. Only CDR3 DNA is held: 45 bases, read in frame from base 1. CDR1 and CDR2 (SEHNR, FQNEAQ) derive from the germline V gene (reference sequence). Trimming costs V 9 bases and J 4 bases, and their ends lie 21 bases apart. In this chain, TRBV7-9 is recombined with TRBJ2-5, and TRBD1 may be the D gene, going by 6 matching bases. The source material was whole blood. The receptor was derived from an adult who was a healthcare worker with PCR-confirmed SARS-CoV-2 infection or an uninfected control (not recorded which). The sequenced DNA is TGTGCCAGTGAACGGACAGTCCGGGGTAGAGAGACCCAGTACTTC. Its protein product is CASERTVRGRETQYF.